These 20 T cell receptor beta chains originate from one sample sequenced in a study of monozygotic twins with inflammatory bowel disease. Using the 5' RACE reads, TCRdb records one entry per CDR3 protein without DNA. Recorded for this sample: 420,000 or so distinct CDR3 sequences. The specimen was blood. All receptors derive from a human donor with ulcerative colitis or Crohn's disease, or a healthy co-twin of an affected twin (not recorded which).

The genes are TRBV6-1 and TRBJ1-1. The CDR3 is made up of 14 amino acids. The germline gives CDR1 MNHNS, CDR2 SASEGT. CDR3 residues: CASSPTVMNTEAFF.

The V call is TRBV18, the J call TRBJ2-1; TCRdb names TRBD1, which stays unverified in the absence of DNA. CDR1 KGHSH and CDR2 LQKENI come from the germline V gene. CDR3 size: 18 residues. Here the CDR3 reads CASSAGTGKGWSYNEQFF.

The V and J genes are TRBV12-3 or TRBV12-4 and TRBJ2-1; TCRdb outputs TRBD2, but without DNA this stays unchecked. This CDR3 is built from 14 residues. This CDR3 is CASSGTGTNNEQFF.

The V and J genes are TRBV6-1 and TRBJ2-4; absent DNA, TCRdb's TRBD1 call cannot be checked. The CDR3 runs to 16 residues. CDR1 is MNHNS and CDR2 is SASEGT in the germline V gene. Here the CDR3 reads CASSPGTGKAKNIQYF.

The chain employs TRBV28 and TRBJ2-7; the D call from TCRdb, TRBD2, cannot be confirmed without DNA. CDR3 length: 14 residues. Germline V gene lookup returns CDR1 MDHEN and CDR2 SYDVKM. CDR3 residues: CASIGGPGSYEQYF. Full variable domain (missing parts from reference TRBV28 and TRBJ2-7): DVKVTQSSRYLVKRTGEKVFLECVQDMDHENMFWYRQDPGLGLRLIYFSYDVKMKEKGDIPEGYSVSREKKERFSLILESASTNQTSMYLCASIGGPGSYEQYFGPGTRLTVT.

V gene TRBV27 combines with J gene TRBJ2-2. There are 12 residues in the CDR3. The germline V gene has CDR1 MNHEY and CDR2 SMNVEV (reference sequence). The CDR3 region is CASSFRTGELFF.

The chain uses TRBV24-1 and TRBJ1-2; TCRdb lists TRBD1, though no DNA is available to test this call. The CDR3 totals 15 residues. Germline CDR1 KGHDR, CDR2 SFDVKD. The CDR3 reads CATSDPATDPRGYTF.

This chain connects TRBV14 to TRBJ2-2; the TCRdb call, TRBD1, lacks DNA for checking. Germline CDR1 is SGHDN and CDR2 is FVKESK. The CDR3 runs 15 residues. The CDR3 sequence is CASSQYRAVHGELFF.

The V call is TRBV20-1, the J call TRBJ2-3; TCRdb calls TRBD2, which cannot be checked without DNA. CDR1 and CDR2 (germline): DFQATT, SNEGSKA (reference sequence). The CDR3 is made up of 16 amino acids. CDR3 amino acids: CSAPLWASGSTDTQYF.

V and J are TRBV10-3 and TRBJ2-2. CDR3 size: 15 residues. The germline V gene has CDR1 ENHRY and CDR2 SYGVKD. The CDR3 sequence: CAISERNTNTGELFF.

This sequence joins TRBV3-1 and TRBJ2-5. Germline V gene lookup returns CDR1 LGHDT and CDR2 YNNKEL (reference sequence). This CDR3 has 19 amino acids. The CDR3: CASSPVVVVADGGQETQYF.

The rearrangement uses TRBV30 and TRBJ1-1; TCRdb outputs TRBD1, but without DNA this stays unchecked. CDR1 GTSNPN and CDR2 SVGIG come from the germline V gene (reference sequence). This CDR3 has 14 residues. This chain's CDR3 is CAWSVEGRGTEAFF.

The CDR3 loop is CSALPRLAGETDTQYF. The V and J genes are TRBV20-1 and TRBJ2-3; TCRdb calls TRBD2, which cannot be checked without DNA. CDR1 is DFQATT, CDR2 SNEGSKA, per germline (reference sequence). This CDR3 is built from 16 residues.

The chain carries TRBV7-9 and TRBJ2-7; TCRdb designates TRBD1, a call that cannot be tested without DNA. The CDR3 is 13 residues long. The germline V gene encodes CDR1 SEHNR and CDR2 FQNEAQ (reference sequence). The CDR3 region is CASSPPQPDEQYF.

The rearrangement links TRBV3-1 to TRBJ2-3; TCRdb reports TRBD2, a call that lacks DNA to check it against. This CDR3 spans 18 amino acids. Germline V gene sequence: CDR1 LGHDT, CDR2 YNNKEL (reference sequence). This CDR3 is CASSQAGLAGGRADTQYF.

This chain joins TRBV2 and TRBJ2-1. The CDR3 runs to 14 residues. Germline V CDR1 and CDR2: SNHLY, FYNNEI. The CDR3 protein is CASEVAGVNNEQFF.

The V gene is TRBV2, the J gene TRBJ2-3. The V gene's germline CDR1 is SNHLY and CDR2 FYNNEI. CDR3 length equals 12 residues. The chain's CDR3 is CASSAATNTQYF.

J is TRBJ2-5 and V is TRBV7-2; TCRdb's assignment of TRBD2 cannot be checked, as there is no DNA. This CDR3 has 15 residues. From germline, CDR1 is SGHTA and CDR2 FQGNSA. The CDR3 is CASSPPGPHQETQYF.

The rearrangement links TRBV7-2 to TRBJ2-1; TCRdb's D gene call, TRBD2, goes unchecked for lack of DNA. The CDR3 totals 16 residues. Germline lookup yields CDR1 SGHTA and CDR2 FQGNSA. CDR3 sequence reads: CASSSSGTLSLDEQFF.

The V gene is TRBV5-1, the J gene TRBJ2-3; TCRdb lists TRBD2, though no DNA is available to test this call. This CDR3 comprises 17 residues. Germline CDR1 and CDR2: SGHRS and YFSETQ. The CDR3 sequence: CASSLTPAGGPTDTQYF.